These 3 T cell receptor beta chains were sequenced from one sample in a study of T cell responses to AZD1222 COVID-19 vaccine. Sequenced by immunoSEQ multiplex PCR; TCRdb stores in-frame clones only, minus some. The sample has under 140,000 clones; about 81% are singletons. The starting material was peripheral blood, obtained on day 0 of AZD1222 vaccination. The receptors were gathered from an adult in good health.

V usage is TRBV5-8 and J usage is TRBJ2-3, with 9 bases matching TRBD2. Germline lookup yields CDR1 SGHTS and CDR2 YDEGEE. This CDR3 has 15 residues. Trimming removed 2 bases from V and 3 bases from J; junction bases left unmatched: 4. The CDR3, as DNA: TGTGCCAGCAGCTTCTATAGCGGGAGAACAGATACGCAGTATTTT. Protein sequence: CASSFYSGRTDTQYF.

This rearrangement joins TRBV18 to TRBJ1-4; D ambiguous. Germline V gene lookup returns CDR1 KGHSH and CDR2 LQKENI. The CDR3 totals 14 residues. The V gene lost 1 base and the J gene lost 4 bases, with 7 bases spanning the gap. CDR3 nucleotide sequence: TGTGCCAGCTCACCACGGAACGGTAATGAAAAACTGTTTTTT. It translates to CASSPRNGNEKLFF.

This sequence joins TRBV10-3 and TRBJ2-1; D gene uncertain. This CDR3 has 16 residues. The V and J ends lost 3 bases and 2 bases respectively, with 14 bases between them. Germline CDR1 and CDR2: ENHRY and SYGVKD. The DNA for the CDR3 is TGTGCCATCAGTGATCCTGCCCAGCATGCCTACAATGAGCAGTTCTTC. It translates to CAISDPAQHAYNEQFF.